This T cell receptor (beta chain) was recovered during a study of PD-L1 blockade in urothelial cancer. Study context: Prior chemotherapy regimens per patient numbered 0 to 3. Samples came from 3 weeks, at the second dose, and 6 weeks into treatment. The study's findings and limits: Pretreatment blood TCR clonality under the median forecast improved survival.

Repertoires were generated with immunoSEQ multiplex PCR, while TCRdb's copy carries only in-frame clones and drops some. This sample has under 50,000 clones, with more than 85% found just once. The time point: pretreatment peripheral blood. Every patient provided from 1 to 8 samples, collected pretreatment and on-treatment. This clone was seen just once. What it binds is unknown. Sequences were derived from PBMCs, sampled around atezolizumab (anti-PD-L1) treatment. The sequence came from a woman aged 60-75 years with urothelial cancer.

CDR3 amino acids: CASSEGQGDYGYTF. CDR3 nucleotides: TGTGCCAGCAGTGAAGGACAGGGGGACTATGGCTACACCTTC. The chain employs TRBV28 and TRBJ1-2, with 10 bases that match TRBD1. The CDR3 is 14 amino acids. CDR1 and CDR2 (germline): MDHEN, SYDVKM. V trimming: 5 bases; J trimming: 3 bases; junction bases outside the gene matches: 3.